The 16 T cell receptor beta chains below were found in one sample sequenced in a study of cytomegalovirus exposure and HLA in healthy donors. PCR amplification relied on 60 Vbeta primers (plus 13 Jbeta primers). The data were produced by immunoSEQ multiplex PCR, yet TCRdb's version contains in-frame clones alone and is incomplete. The sample has about 140,000 clones; around four fifths are singletons. Specimen: PBMCs. These receptors came from a man under 40 in good health and CMV-seropositive.

The table lists this clone with a count of one. The gene calls are TRBV28 and TRBJ1-2; no definite D call. Looked up from germline, CDR1 is MDHEN and CDR2 is SYDVKM. Trimming took 4 bases from V and 2 from J, leaving 5 bases between them. The CDR3 has 12 amino acids. The DNA for the CDR3 is TGTGCCAGCAGTTCAGTAAACTATGGCTACACCTTC. Translated, it gives CASSSVNYGYTF.

The CDR3 here is CASSLKSAANEKLFF. CDR3 sequence (DNA): TGTGCCAGCAGCTTAAAGTCTGCGGCAAACGAAAAACTGTTTTTT. This chain connects TRBV7-8 to TRBJ1-4, with unresolved D. Between the trimmed V and J ends, which lost 2 bases and 8 bases, there was a span of 15 bases. In germline, CDR1 is SGHVS, CDR2 FQNEAQ. This CDR3 has 15 amino acids.

Details on this clone: One junction end disagrees with the germline gene, perhaps due to a read error. V usage is TRBV9 and J usage is TRBJ1-2; weak D call: TRBD1 (6 bases). The CDR3 length is 15 residues. The germline gives CDR1 SGDLS, CDR2 YYNGEE. CDR3 bases: TGTGCCAGCACCGTAGCTCCGACAGGTCTCTATGGCTACACCTTC. This sequence encodes CASTVAPTGLYGYTF.

This clone was seen a handful of times. This chain uses TRBV7-2 with TRBJ2-7; 8 nucleotides line up with TRBD1. The junction had 7 bases not matched to a gene; V was cut back by 5 bases and J by 1 base. Germline-derived CDR1 and CDR2 are SGHTA and FQGNSA. CDR3 size: 15 residues. The CDR3 DNA follows: TGTGCCAGCAGCGTCGGACAGGGATGGTCCTACGAGCAGTACTTC. Amino acids: CASSVGQGWSYEQYF.

The chain combines TRBV7-9 with TRBJ2-4, with 8 nucleotides matching TRBD1. The CDR3 extends over 14 amino acids. Germline CDR1 SEHNR, CDR2 FQNEAQ (reference sequence). V was clipped by 3 bases and J by 5 bases; unmatched bases: 3. Here the CDR3 DNA reads TGTGCCAGCAGCTTCGGACAGGGCCAAAACATTCAGTACTTC. It codes for CASSFGQGQNIQYF.

This chain uses TRBV9 with TRBJ1-2, with 7 bases aligning to TRBD1. Germline V gene data show CDR1 as SGDLS and CDR2 as YYNGEE. The V gene end was trimmed by 0 bases and the J gene end by 7 bases; junction bases not matched to a gene: 3. The CDR3 length is 13 residues. The CDR3 protein is CASSVGTGAGYTF. Here the CDR3 DNA reads TGTGCCAGCAGCGTAGGGACAGGAGCTGGCTACACCTTC.

The chain couples TRBV5-4 to TRBJ2-2, with 8 bases fitting TRBD1. Germline V gene data show CDR1 as SGHNT and CDR2 as YYREEE (reference sequence). The CDR3 consists of 13 residues. Trimming cost V 7 bases and J 7 bases; bases outside gene matches: 6. In nucleotides, the CDR3 is TGTGCCAGCTCAGGGGGCTGGAACGGGGAGCTGTTTTTT. Amino acids: CASSGGWNGELFF.

The chain carries TRBV6-1 and TRBJ1-3; D gene ambiguous. The CDR3 has 13 amino acids. The germline V and J ends were trimmed by 8 bases and 4 bases, with 12 bases remaining between them. Germline values: CDR1 MNHNS, CDR2 SASEGT. CDR3 protein: CASLPDTGNTIYF. The CDR3 DNA follows: TGTGCCAGCCTTCCAGACACCGGAAACACCATATATTTT.

The J gene is TRBJ1-1, the V gene TRBV7-9; D remains unclear. This CDR3 has 14 residues. CDR1 and CDR2 (germline): SEHNR, FQNEAQ (reference sequence). Trimming took off 5 bases at V and 1 base at J, with 11 bases between the two ends. CDR3 residues: CASSLNTENTEAFF. The CDR3, as DNA: TGTGCCAGCAGCCTAAATACAGAGAACACTGAAGCTTTCTTT.

This clone was detected only a few times. J is TRBJ2-7 and V is TRBV15; no reliable D call. This CDR3 is 16 amino acids long. In germline, CDR1 is LNHNV, CDR2 YYDKDF (reference sequence). Trimming shortened V by 0 bases and J by 7 bases, and 19 bases separated the two germline ends. CDR3 loop: CATSRDLTTGYGEQYF. CDR3 sequence (DNA): TGTGCCACCAGCAGAGATTTAACGACCGGATACGGGGAGCAGTACTTC.

This chain joins TRBV11-2 and TRBJ2-1; 8 bases agree with TRBD2. Trimming removed 1 base from V and 5 bases from J; junction bases left unmatched: 1. Germline loops: CDR1 SGHAT, CDR2 FQNNGV. This CDR3 spans 14 amino acids. The CDR3 coding sequence is TGTGCCAGCAGCTTAGGACTAGCGAACAATGAGCAGTTCTTC. Protein: CASSLGLANNEQFF.

This chain connects TRBV14 to TRBJ1-2, with D possibly TRBD1 on 6 matching bases. The CDR3 runs to 15 residues. Trimming shortened V by 0 bases and J by 6 bases, and 14 bases separated the two germline ends. The germline gives CDR1 SGHDN, CDR2 FVKESK. The CDR3 sequence is CASSQDRGGAHGYTF. The CDR3 DNA reads as TGTGCCAGCAGCCAAGATCGGGGGGGCGCCCATGGCTACACCTTC.

Only a few counts were recorded for this clone. The V and J genes are TRBV6-6 and TRBJ1-4, with a possible D match to TRBD1 (5 bases). This CDR3 comprises 15 residues. Germline-derived CDR1 and CDR2 are MNHNY and SVGAGI (reference sequence). V lost 4 bases to trimming and J lost 5 bases, with 14 bases between them. The CDR3 spells CASSLVQGGNEKLFF. The CDR3 DNA follows: TGTGCCAGCAGTTTAGTCCAGGGAGGGAATGAAAAACTGTTTTTT.

The CDR3 sequence is CASSGGGQAGYEQYF. In nucleotides, the CDR3 is TGTGCCAGCAGCGGGGGGGGGCAGGCGGGGTACGAGCAGTACTTC. J is TRBJ2-7 and V is TRBV6-1, with 8 bases that match TRBD2. The V gene's germline CDR1 is MNHNS and CDR2 SASEGT. V was clipped by 6 bases and J by 4 bases; unmatched bases: 11. The CDR3 runs to 15 residues.

The chain joins TRBV7-9 to TRBJ1-2, with 8 bases that match TRBD1. With V trimmed by 4 bases and J by 1 base, 11 bases remained unmatched. This CDR3 region has 17 residues. CDR1 SEHNR and CDR2 FQNEAQ come from the germline V gene (reference sequence). CDR3 DNA sequence: TGTGCCAGCAGCTCCTTCTCCGGGACAGGCCTTAACTATGGCTACACCTTC. Protein product: CASSSFSGTGLNYGYTF.

A single count supports this clone. The chain is built from TRBV7-9 and TRBJ2-1; the match to TRBD2 covers 8 bases. From germline, CDR1 is SEHNR and CDR2 FQNEAQ (reference sequence). Unmatched junction bases numbered 8, after V lost 3 bases and J lost 7 bases. CDR3 size: 15 residues. The CDR3 spells CASSFRESGSNEQFF. As DNA, the CDR3 is TGTGCCAGCAGCTTTCGGGAGAGCGGGAGTAATGAGCAGTTCTTC.